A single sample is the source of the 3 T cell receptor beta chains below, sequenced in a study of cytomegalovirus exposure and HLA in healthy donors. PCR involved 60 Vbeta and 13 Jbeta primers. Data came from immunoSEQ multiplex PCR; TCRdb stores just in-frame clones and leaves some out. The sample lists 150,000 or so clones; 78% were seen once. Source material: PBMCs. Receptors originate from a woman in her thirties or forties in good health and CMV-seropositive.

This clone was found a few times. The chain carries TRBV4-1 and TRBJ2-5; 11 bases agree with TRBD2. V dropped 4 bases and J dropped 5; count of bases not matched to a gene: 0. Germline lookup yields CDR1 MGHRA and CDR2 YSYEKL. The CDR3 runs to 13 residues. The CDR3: CASSRLAGETQYF. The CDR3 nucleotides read TGCGCCAGCAGCCGACTAGCGGGGGAGACCCAGTACTTC.

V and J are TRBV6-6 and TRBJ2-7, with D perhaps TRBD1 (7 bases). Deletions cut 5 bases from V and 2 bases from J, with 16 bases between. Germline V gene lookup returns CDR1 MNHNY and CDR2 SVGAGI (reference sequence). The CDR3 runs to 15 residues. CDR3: CASSDAGQKTYEQYF. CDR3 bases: TGTGCCAGCAGTGACGCGGGACAGAAGACCTACGAGCAGTACTTC.

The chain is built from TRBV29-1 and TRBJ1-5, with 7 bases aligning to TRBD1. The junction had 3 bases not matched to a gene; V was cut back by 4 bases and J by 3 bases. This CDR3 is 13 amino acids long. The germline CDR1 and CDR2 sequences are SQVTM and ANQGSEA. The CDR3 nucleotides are TGCAGCGTTGCCCAGGGGGACAATCAGCCCCAGCATTTT. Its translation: CSVAQGDNQPQHF.